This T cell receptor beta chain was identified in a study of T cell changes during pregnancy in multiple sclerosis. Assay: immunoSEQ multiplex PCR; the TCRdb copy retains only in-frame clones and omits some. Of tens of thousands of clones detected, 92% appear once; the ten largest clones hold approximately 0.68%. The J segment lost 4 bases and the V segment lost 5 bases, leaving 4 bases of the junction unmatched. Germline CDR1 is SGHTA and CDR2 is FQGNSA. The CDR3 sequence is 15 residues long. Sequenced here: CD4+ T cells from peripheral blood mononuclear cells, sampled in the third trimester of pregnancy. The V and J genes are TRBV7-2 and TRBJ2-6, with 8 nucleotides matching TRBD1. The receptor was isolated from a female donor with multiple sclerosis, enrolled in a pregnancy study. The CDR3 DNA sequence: TGTGCCAGCAGCCGGACAGGGTTCGGGGCCAACGTCCTGACTTTC. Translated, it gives CASSRTGFGANVLTF.